The source of this T cell receptor beta chain is a study of cytomegalovirus exposure and HLA in healthy donors. Notes on the study in general: The classifier reportedly diagnosed cytomegalovirus status with high specificity and sensitivity. CMV serostatus was the only recorded immune exposure for donors. When analyzed later, a missense DCLRE1C variant was found to be linked to TCR beta V- and J-gene trimming. Across HLA loci, a later analysis found differing TCR association rates, with DRB1 most and HLA-C fewest.

With respect to this clone: Its antigen remains unidentified.

Germline V CDR1 and CDR2: LNHDA, SQIVND (reference sequence). Deletions cut 9 bases from V and 4 bases from J, with 21 bases between. This CDR3 has 16 amino acids. Primers: 60 Vbeta forward and 13 Jbeta reverse. Produced via immunoSEQ multiplex PCR; TCRdb's table is partial and in-frame only. The profile shows 250,000 or so clones, about 86% of them singletons. The source of this sequence is an older woman in good health and CMV-seropositive. This chain joins TRBV19 and TRBJ2-2, with a weak D call TRBD2 (6 bases). The sample was PBMCs. CDR3 amino acids: CASKLQLAHSTGELFF. CDR3 nucleotides: TGTGCCAGCAAACTCCAACTAGCCCATAGCACCGGGGAGCTGTTTTTT.